This T cell receptor (beta chain) derives from a study of Tregs in tolerant kidney transplant recipients (dated by TCRdb to the late 2010s). Study-level background: The study applied TCRbeta sequencing to find donor-specific regulatory T cells before combined kidney and bone marrow transplantation and then followed those same cells after transplant. Several methods of expanding Tregs specific for an allogeneic donor were compared by TCRbeta repertoire sequencing in a few healthy controls. General findings and caveats noted by the study authors: Expanding Tregs with activated donor B cells appeared to identify the most biologically relevant and donor-specific TCRbeta repertoire. Although technical replication error seemed to be minimal, the question of biological reproducibility was not addressed directly. Because the study included only a small number of patients, the results must be confirmed in larger populations and under other immunosuppression protocols.

Thawed PBMCs were FACS-sorted into unstimulated Tregs (CD4+CD25+CD127-), CD4+ non-Tregs (CD4+CD25-), CD4 cells and CD8 cells. Blood from healthy controls was obtained either from healthy volunteers or as purchased buffy coats. Healthy control blood was processed by Ficoll density gradient to PBMCs and cryopreserved; patient PBMCs were collected before and after transplant. For TCRbeta CDR3 sequencing, genomic DNA from the sorted cells was extracted using the QIAGEN DNeasy Blood and Tissue Kit. High-throughput TCRbeta CDR3 sequencing, which included PCR amplification with bias correction and internal controls, was done commercially through immunoSEQ. In the source study's methods: Unique productive TCRbeta sequences were defined by CDR3 nucleotide sequence where primers matched, otherwise by CDR3 amino acid sequence with Vbeta and Jbeta genes. To correct for sorting error, sequences found in more than one sorted population at a frequency ratio of 2:1 or less were discarded, and the remaining shared sequences were assigned to the population with the higher frequency. Sequences were defined as donor-reactive when expanded at least 5-fold in CFSE-low cells versus unstimulated cells and present at a frequency of at least 0.01% in CFSE-low cells. Jensen-Shannon divergence calculated on the top 100 TCRbeta sequences ranked by frequency was used to measure repertoire divergence. For samples with multiple sequencing runs, sorting error was corrected in each run separately before the runs were combined. In its TCRdb copy, this immuneACCESS table keeps in-frame sequences only and misses some clones. Where compared with another copy, unresolved V genes explain less than half of these, and the others have no known cause. V, J and clone size are taken as reported in that table, and D and trimming were inferred from the DNA itself. For this sample the table gives some 70,000 clones, of which roughly 84% were detected only once. 3.5% to 5.5% of the sample rests with the top ten.

From the cysteine through the phenylalanine, the CDR3 covers 17 amino acids. CDR3 DNA only is kept here, 51 bases in frame from base 1. Sequences MDHEN (CDR1) and SYDVKM (CDR2) are obtained from the germline V gene. The germline V and J ends show losses of 2 bases and 1 base respectively, and no gene match explains 7 bases of the junction. Worth noting for this clone: Its cognate antigen has yet to be identified. No base-level quality is on record; no much larger clone is a single base apart.

The clonotype comes from a human donor in good health. The sequence links TRBV28 to TRBJ2-1; 8 junctional bases match TRBD2. Sequencing used CD4+ T cells from blood. The CDR3 protein sequence reads: CASSLAGGHGSYNEQFF. At the DNA level, the sequence is TGTGCCAGCAGTTTAGCGGGAGGCCACGGATCCTACAATGAGCAGTTCTTC.